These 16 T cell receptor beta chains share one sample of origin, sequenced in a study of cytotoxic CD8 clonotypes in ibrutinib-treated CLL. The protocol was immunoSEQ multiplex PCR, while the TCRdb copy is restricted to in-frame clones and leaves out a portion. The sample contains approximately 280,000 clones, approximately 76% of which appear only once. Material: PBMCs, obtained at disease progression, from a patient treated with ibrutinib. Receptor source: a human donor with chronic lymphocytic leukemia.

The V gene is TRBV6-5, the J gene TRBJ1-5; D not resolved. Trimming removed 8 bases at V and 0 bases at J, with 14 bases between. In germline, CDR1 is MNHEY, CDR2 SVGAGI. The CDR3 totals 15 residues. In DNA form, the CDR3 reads TGTGCCAGCCGAGCATTCAGGACTAGCAATCAGCCCCAGCATTTT. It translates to CASRAFRTSNQPQHF.

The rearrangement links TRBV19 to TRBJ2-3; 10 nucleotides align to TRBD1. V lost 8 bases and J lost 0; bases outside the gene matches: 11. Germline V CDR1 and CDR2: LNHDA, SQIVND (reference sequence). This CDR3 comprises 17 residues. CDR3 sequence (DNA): TGTGCCAGTTCGGGACAGGGGACAACCTTTAGCACAGATACGCAGTATTTT. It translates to CASSGQGTTFSTDTQYF.

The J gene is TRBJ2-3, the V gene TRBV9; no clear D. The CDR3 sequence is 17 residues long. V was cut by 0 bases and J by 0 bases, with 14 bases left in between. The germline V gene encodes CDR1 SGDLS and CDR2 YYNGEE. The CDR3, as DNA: TGTGCCAGCAGCGTAGCTGGCGTGGAGACTAGCACAGATACGCAGTATTTT. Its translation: CASSVAGVETSTDTQYF.

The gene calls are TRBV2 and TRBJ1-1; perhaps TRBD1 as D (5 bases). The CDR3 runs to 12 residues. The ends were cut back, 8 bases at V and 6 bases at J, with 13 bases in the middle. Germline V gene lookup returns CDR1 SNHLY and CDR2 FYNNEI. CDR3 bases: TGTGCCAGCCCCGACAGTCGGGCTGAAGCTTTCTTT. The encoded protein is CASPDSRAEAFF.

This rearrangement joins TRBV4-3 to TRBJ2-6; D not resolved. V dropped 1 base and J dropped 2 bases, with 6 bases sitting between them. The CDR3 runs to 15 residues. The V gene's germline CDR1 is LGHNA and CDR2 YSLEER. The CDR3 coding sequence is TGCGCCAGCAGCCAAGTGTGGGCTGGGGCCAACGTCCTGACTTTC. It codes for CASSQVWAGANVLTF.

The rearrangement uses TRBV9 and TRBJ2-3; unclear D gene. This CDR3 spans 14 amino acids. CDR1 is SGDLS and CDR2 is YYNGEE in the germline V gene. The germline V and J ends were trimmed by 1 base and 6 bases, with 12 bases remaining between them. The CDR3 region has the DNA TGTGCCAGCAGCGTAATAAGCGAAGGGGATACGCAGTATTTT. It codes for CASSVISEGDTQYF.

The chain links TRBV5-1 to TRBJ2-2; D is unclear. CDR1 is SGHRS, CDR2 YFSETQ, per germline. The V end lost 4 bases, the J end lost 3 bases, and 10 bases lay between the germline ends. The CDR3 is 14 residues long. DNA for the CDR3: TGCGCCAGCAGCCTACTTTCCGACACCGGGGAGCTGTTTTTT. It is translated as CASSLLSDTGELFF.

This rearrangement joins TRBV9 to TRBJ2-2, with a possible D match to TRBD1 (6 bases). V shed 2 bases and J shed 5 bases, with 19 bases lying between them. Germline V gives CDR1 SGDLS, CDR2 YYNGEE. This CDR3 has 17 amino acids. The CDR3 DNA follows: TGTGCCAGCAGCGTCGCCCTCAGGGGTTCTTGGACCGGGGAGCTGTTTTTT. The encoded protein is CASSVALRGSWTGELFF.

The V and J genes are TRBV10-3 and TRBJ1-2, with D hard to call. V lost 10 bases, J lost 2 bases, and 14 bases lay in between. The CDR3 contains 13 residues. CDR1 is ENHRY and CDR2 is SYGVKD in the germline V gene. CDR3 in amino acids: CATGSPLNYGYTF. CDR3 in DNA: TGTGCCACCGGGTCTCCTCTCAACTATGGCTACACCTTC.

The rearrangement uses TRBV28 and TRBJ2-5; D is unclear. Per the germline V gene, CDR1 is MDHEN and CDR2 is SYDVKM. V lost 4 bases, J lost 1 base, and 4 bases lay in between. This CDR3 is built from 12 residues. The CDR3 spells CASSWGQETQYF. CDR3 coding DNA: TGTGCCAGCAGTTGGGGCCAAGAGACCCAGTACTTC.

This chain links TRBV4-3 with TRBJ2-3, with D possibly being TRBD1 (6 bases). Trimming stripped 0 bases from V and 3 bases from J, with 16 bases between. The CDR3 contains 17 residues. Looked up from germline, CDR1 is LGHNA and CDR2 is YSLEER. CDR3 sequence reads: CASSQDWAGARTDTQYF. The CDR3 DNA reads TGCGCCAGCAGCCAAGATTGGGCAGGGGCGAGGACAGATACGCAGTATTTT.

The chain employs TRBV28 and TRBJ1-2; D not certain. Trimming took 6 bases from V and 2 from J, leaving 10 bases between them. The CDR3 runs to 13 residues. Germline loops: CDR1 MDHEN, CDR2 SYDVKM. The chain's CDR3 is CASSPPKNYGYTF. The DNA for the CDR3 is TGTGCCAGCAGCCCCCCGAAAAACTATGGCTACACCTTC.

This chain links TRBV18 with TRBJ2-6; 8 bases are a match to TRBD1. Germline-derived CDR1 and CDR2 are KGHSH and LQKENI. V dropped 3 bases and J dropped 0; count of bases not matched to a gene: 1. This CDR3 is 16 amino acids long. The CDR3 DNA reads TGTGCCAGCTCACCTGACAGGGGCTCTGGGGCCAACGTCCTGACTTTC. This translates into CASSPDRGSGANVLTF.

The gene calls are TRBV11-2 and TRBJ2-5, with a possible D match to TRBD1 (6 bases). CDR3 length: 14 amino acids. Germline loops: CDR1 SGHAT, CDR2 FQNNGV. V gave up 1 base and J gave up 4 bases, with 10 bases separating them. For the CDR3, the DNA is TGTGCCAGCAGCTTAGCAGGGGTGGGAGAGACCCAGTACTTC. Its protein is CASSLAGVGETQYF.

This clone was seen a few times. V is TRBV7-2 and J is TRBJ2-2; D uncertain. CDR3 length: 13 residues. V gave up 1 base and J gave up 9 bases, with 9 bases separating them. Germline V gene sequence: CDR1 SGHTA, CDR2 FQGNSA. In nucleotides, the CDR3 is TGTGCCAGCAGCTTAGTAGTCGGTTGGGAGCTGTTTTTT. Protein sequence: CASSLVVGWELFF. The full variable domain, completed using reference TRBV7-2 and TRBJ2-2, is GAGVSQSPSNKVTEKGKDVELRCDPISGHTALYWYRQSLGQGLEFLIYFQGNSAPDKSGLPSDRFSAERTGGSVSTLTIQRTQQEDSAVYLCASSLVVGWELFFGEGSRLTVL.

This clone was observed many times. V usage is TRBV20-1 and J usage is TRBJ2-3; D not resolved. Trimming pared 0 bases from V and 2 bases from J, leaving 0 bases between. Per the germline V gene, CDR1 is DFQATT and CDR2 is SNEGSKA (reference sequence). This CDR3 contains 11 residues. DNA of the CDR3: TGCAGTGCTAGAGACACAGATACGCAGTATTTT. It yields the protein CSARDTDTQYF.